One TCR beta chain is described in this entry. This may stem from a read error, because a much larger clone lies one nucleotide away. The authors ran a second PCR of 7 to 11 cycles using a sample-barcoded 5' primer and a J-beta primer mix. TCRdb re-analysed the 5' RACE reads in MiXCR, keeping a single row per CDR3 protein. The sample yields about 1.8 million distinct CDR3 sequences, 40% to 55% seen once. This entry is derived from a study of blood T cells in healthy people across ages. Trimming pared 1 base from V and 1 base from J, leaving 8 bases between. This CDR3 spans 14 amino acids. Germline V gene data show CDR1 as SGHRS and CDR2 as YFSETQ.

The specimen sequenced was blood. The source of this sequence is a woman aged 40 to 50 in good health. The genes are TRBV5-1 and TRBJ2-5; D not certain. CDR3 amino acids: CASSLFTAQETQYF. CDR3 DNA: TGCGCCAGCAGCTTGTTTACAGCCCAAGAGACCCAGTACTTC.